This T cell receptor (beta chain) originates from a study of identical twins (dated by TCRdb to the mid-2010s). In the study overall: To test whether fetal clonotypes persist, the study used deep sequencing on TCR alpha and beta repertoires from monozygotic twins, unrelated adults of various ages, and cord blood. Replicate twin experiments were performed at different times using different library preparation protocols to rule out contamination. Beyond this particular receptor, the publication reports: Fewer insertions were carried by abundant cord blood beta clonotypes, a similar but weaker trend appeared in young adult naive repertoires, and no such trend appeared in memory repertoires. Out-of-frame TCR alpha sharing in monozygotic twins was systematically underestimated by recombination models, whereas sharing between unrelated individuals was in agreement with the recombination models. Because the same donors could not be followed over many years, the conclusions depended on cross-sectional statistical analysis. In beta out-of-frame sequences, excess twin sharing was weaker, because having fewer shared sequences lowered the signal-to-noise ratio. Invariant T cells such as MAIT and iNKT could partly confound zero-insertion analyses, though diverse VJ usage argued against this for most clonotypes. Out-of-frame TCR alpha sequences shared between twins showed an excess of low generation-probability sequences compared with coincidental sharing between unrelated individuals.

All donors were healthy Caucasians. Three pairs of female monozygotic twins, all aged roughly 18 to 30 years, were included in the twin cohort. Positive isolation kits from Invitrogen were used to isolate the CD4+ and CD8+ T cell populations. In the germline V gene (reference sequence), CDR1 corresponds to LNHDA and CDR2 to SQIVND. Trimming costs V 8 bases and J 7 bases, and their ends lie 9 bases apart. CDR3 length: 11 amino acids, cysteine to phenylalanine. The kept DNA is CDR3 alone, 33 bases in frame from the first base. The receptor library was made with 5' RACE. The sequencer listed for this sample is Illumina HiSeq 2000. Template switching introduced a universal primer binding site; the final cDNA contained a unique molecular identifier, enabling accurate counting of TCR cDNA molecules. Specific primers in the conserved constant-segment region were used to synthesize first-strand cDNA for the TCR alpha and beta chains. Each cDNA library was double barcoded, with a SMART-Mk sample barcode plus Illumina barcodes, to control for contamination. TruSeq adapter sequences along with Illumina sample barcodes were introduced in two successive PCR steps. TCR alpha and beta cDNA libraries were sequenced on the Illumina HiSeq platform with custom primers. The original methods were these. Raw reads were processed with MiGEC to extract unique molecular identifiers, and MiXCR was used to determine CDR3 positions. Recombination models were inferred per individual with the repgenHMM and IGoR tools using an EM algorithm. Shared clonotype analysis was performed with the tcR package in R, normalizing sharing by the product of cloneset sizes. To study raw recombination free of thymic and clonal selection effects, out-of-frame nonproductive sequences were analyzed. The public reads were reprocessed in TCRdb via fastp at Q25 and MiXCR, keeping in-frame beta chains. One record per CDR3 amino acid sequence lists the most common genes and DNA. In this record, the V and J calls reflect TCRdb's handling and not the investigators' own analysis. This sample gives around 250,000 distinct CDR3 sequences in total; 6.5% of them show up just once. Approximately 15% of the sample is taken by the ten largest.

To note about this clonotype: The antigen this receptor binds is unknown. Base-call qualities are not available, and no considerably larger clone is one nucleotide away.

The same sample was also used in a study of T cells expressing NK-cell markers. The second paper states: Three sorted T-cell subsets (CD3+CD56+NKG2C+, CD3+CD56+NKG2C- and CD3+CD56-NKG2C+) from about 8 donors had their TCR beta-chain repertoires profiled. Of the eight sequenced donors, seven were found to be HCMV-seropositive and one was found to be HCMV-seronegative. To restrict sorting to alphabetaTCR-expressing T cells, an anti-gammadeltaTCR antibody was added in several experiments. In over five donors, the dominant CD3+CD56+NKG2C+ clonotypes were among the top 10 CD8+ clonotypes and accounted for about 1.0-8% of CD8+ T cells. Those dominant clonotypes were again the most abundant among CD3+CD56-NKG2C+ cells in four donors, at about 25-60.1%. Whether the expanded NKG2C-expressing T cell clones were specific for HCMV antigens was left unclear. The study sequenced eight donors, all healthy volunteers chosen at random: three men and five women. HCMV serostatus was determined by detecting HCMV-specific IgG in serum with a commercial ELISA kit. MIGEC handled demultiplexing of the reads and grouping by UMI, while MiTCR was used to assemble and quantify clonotypes. Only TCR cDNA sequences supported by at least two reads were kept to exclude erroneous sequences. The tcR package was used for downstream repertoire analysis, and clonotypes were matched between fractions using CDR3 nucleotide sequence together with V segment. VDJmatch was used to annotate antigen specificity against VDJdb, with one amino acid substitution in CDR3 permitted.

Sequencing was performed on CD8+ T cells sorted from blood. The receptor comes from a woman aged 18 to 35 in good health. The V gene is TRBV19 and the J gene is TRBJ2-4; no D gene is confidently identified. The sequence in DNA is TGTGCCAGTTGGGCAGGTAACATTCAGTACTTC. Translated, it reads CASWAGNIQYF.